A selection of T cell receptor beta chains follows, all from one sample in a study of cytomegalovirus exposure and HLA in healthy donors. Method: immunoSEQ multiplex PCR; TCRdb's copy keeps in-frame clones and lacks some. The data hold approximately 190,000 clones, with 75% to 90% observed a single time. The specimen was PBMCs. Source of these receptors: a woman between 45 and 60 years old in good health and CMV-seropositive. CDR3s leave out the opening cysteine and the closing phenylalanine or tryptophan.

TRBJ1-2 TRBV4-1 ASSQLTGQGYGYT
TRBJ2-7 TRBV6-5 ASSRLADATYEQY
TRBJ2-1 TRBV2 ASTGLAVYNEHF
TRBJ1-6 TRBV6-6 ASNRGFRSDNSPLH
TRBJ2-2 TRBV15 ATSAETGANTGELF
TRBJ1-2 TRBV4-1 ASSQLLRDSLNYGYT
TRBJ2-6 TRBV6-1 ASSGGGGHVSGANVLT
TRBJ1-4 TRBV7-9 ASSSKGHRGPDEKLF
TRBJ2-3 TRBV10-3 AISVTGNPDTQY
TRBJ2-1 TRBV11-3 ASRGGDNEQF
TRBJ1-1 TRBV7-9 ASSLREGNTEAF
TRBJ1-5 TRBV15 ATSTQGRENQPQH
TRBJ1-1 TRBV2 ASRFGQGNTEAF
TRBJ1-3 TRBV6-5 ASSFTSSGNTIY
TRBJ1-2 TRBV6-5 ASSRGQGVNWVYT
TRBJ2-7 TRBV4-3 ASSQSGTGPTEQY